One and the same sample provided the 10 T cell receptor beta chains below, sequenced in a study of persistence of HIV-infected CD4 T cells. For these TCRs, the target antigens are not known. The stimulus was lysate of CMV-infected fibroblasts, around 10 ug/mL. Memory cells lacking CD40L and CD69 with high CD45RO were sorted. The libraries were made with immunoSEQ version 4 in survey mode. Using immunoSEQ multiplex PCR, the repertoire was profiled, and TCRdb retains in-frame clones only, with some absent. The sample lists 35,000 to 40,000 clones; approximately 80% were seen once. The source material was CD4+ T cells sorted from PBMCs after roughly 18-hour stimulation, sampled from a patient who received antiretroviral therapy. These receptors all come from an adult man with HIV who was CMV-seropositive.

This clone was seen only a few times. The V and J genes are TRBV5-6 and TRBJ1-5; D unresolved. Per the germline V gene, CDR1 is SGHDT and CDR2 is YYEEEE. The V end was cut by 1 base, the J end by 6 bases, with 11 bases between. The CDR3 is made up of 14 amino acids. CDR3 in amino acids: CASSLKGPGQPQHF. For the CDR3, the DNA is TGTGCCAGCAGCTTGAAAGGGCCGGGTCAGCCCCAGCATTTT.

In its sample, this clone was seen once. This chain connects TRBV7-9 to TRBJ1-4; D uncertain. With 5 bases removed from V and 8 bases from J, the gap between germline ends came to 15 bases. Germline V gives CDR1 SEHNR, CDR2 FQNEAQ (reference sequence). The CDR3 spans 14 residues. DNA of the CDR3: TGTGCCAGCAGCCTAGGTACAGCGGGCGAAAAACTGTTTTTT. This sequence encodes CASSLGTAGEKLFF.

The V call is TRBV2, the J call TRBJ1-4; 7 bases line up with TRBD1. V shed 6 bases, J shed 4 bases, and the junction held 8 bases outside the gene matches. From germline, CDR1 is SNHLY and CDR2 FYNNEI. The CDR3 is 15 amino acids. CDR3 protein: CASRHKGADNEKLFF. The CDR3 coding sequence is TGTGCCAGCAGGCATAAGGGGGCTGATAATGAAAAACTGTTTTTT.

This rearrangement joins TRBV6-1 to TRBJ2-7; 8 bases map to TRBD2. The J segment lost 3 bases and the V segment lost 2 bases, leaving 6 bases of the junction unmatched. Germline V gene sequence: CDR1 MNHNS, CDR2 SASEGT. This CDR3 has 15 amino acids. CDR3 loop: CASSEQAGAYYEQYF. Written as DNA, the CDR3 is TGTGCCAGCAGTGAACAAGCGGGGGCATACTACGAGCAGTACTTC.

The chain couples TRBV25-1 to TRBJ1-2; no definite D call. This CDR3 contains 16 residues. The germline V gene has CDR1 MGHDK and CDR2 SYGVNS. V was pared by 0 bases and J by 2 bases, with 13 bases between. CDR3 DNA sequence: TGTGCCAGCAGTGAATATATCGGCGCTCTCAACTATGGCTACACCTTC. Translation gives CASSEYIGALNYGYTF.

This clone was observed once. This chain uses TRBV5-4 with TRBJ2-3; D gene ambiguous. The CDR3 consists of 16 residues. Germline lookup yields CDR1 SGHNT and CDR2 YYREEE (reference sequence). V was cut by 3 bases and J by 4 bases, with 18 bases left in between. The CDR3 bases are TGTGCCAGCAGCTCGGGTTCTGGCTTTCTCGCAGATACGCAGTATTTT. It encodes CASSSGSGFLADTQYF.

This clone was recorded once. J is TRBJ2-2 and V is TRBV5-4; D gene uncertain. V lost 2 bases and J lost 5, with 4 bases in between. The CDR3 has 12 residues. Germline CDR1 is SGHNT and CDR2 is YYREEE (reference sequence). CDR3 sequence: CASSFVTGELFF. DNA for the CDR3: TGTGCCAGCAGCTTCGTGACCGGGGAGCTGTTTTTT. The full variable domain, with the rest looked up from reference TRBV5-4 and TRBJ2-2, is ETGVTQSPTHLIKTRGQQVTLRCSSQSGHNTVSWYQQALGQGPQFIFQYYREEENGRGNFPPRFSGLQFPNYSSELNVNALELDDSALYLCASSFVTGELFFGEGSRLTVL.

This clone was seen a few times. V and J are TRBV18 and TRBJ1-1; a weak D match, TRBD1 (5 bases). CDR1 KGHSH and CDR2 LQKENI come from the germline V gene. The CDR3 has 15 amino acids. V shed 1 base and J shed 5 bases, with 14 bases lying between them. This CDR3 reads CASSPQSGRRTEAFF. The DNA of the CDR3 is TGTGCCAGCTCACCACAGTCGGGGCGGCGAACTGAAGCTTTCTTT. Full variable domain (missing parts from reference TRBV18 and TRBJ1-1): NAGVMQNPRHLVRRRGQEARLRCSPMKGHSHVYWYRQLPEEGLKFMVYLQKENIIDESGMPKERFSAEFPKEGPSILRIQQVVRGDSAAYFCASSPQSGRRTEAFFGQGTRLTVV.

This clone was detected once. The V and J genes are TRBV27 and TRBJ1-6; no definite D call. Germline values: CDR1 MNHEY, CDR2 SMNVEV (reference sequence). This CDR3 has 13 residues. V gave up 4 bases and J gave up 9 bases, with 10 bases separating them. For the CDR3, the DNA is TGTGCCAGCAGTTATGGGCTCATTTCACCCCTCCACTTT. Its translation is CASSYGLISPLHF.

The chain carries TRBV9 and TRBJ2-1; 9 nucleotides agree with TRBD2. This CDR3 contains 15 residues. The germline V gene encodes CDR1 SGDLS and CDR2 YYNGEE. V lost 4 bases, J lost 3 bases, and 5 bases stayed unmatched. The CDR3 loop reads CASSLASGDYNEQFF. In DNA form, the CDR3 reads TGTGCCAGCAGCTTAGCTAGCGGGGACTACAATGAGCAGTTCTTC.